Listed below are T cell receptor beta chains from one sample, sequenced in a study of blood T cell repertoires in COVID-19. TCRdb's table, derived via immunoSEQ multiplex PCR, lists solely in-frame clones and lacks some. The table lists hundreds of thousands of clones, about 84% of them singletons. Sequencing input: PBMCs or T cells enriched from blood (not recorded which). These TCRs come from a young man with acute COVID-19. The conserved cysteine and the conserved F or W are not part of the CDR3 here.

v_call,j_call,cdr3_aa
TRBV5-4,TRBJ1-4,ATAQGATNEKLF
TRBV3-1/TRBV3-2,TRBJ2-2,ASSQASGVGELF
TRBV6-5,TRBJ1-5,ASSSDRGSNQPQH
TRBV10-3,TRBJ1-1,ATGVGGAKTEAF
TRBV6-5,TRBJ1-6,ASSTRDRNSPLH
TRBV4-1,TRBJ1-5,ASSQDPNSQPQH
TRBV9,TRBJ2-1,ASSPGLVETEQF
TRBV7-9,TRBJ1-1,ASSSLSRDMNTEAF
TRBV11-2,TRBJ2-1,ASSLDDSLAFWDEQF
TRBV19,TRBJ2-1,ASRPSGGSYNEQF
TRBV5-1,TRBJ2-5,ASSPGRTSGGQETQY
TRBV5-3,TRBJ1-1,ARSLEAHSGTEAF
TRBV5-1,TRBJ2-1,ASSPQASGVFAEQF
TRBV5-1,TRBJ2-7,ASRTLSYEQY
TRBV6-5,TRBJ1-2,ASADSVATGGYT
TRBV18,TRBJ1-1,ASSPQGLLSTTEAF
TRBV10-3,TRBJ2-7,AISAGQKPWEQY
TRBV7-2,TRBJ2-7,ASSSGPPAGEQY
TRBV3-1/TRBV3-2,TRBJ1-2,ASSQDQGRAYGYT
TRBV2,TRBJ2-1,ATQPYRGYYNEQF
TRBV6-1,TRBJ2-1,ASSEDRRSHQF
TRBV4-1,TRBJ1-1,ASSLIYSTDTEAF
TRBV21-1,TRBJ1-2,ASSSLNRGLLYGYT
TRBV2,TRBJ1-6,ARFREPLPADDSPLH
TRBV7-6,TRBJ2-2,ASSSKLTGVVTGELF
TRBV5-1,TRBJ2-5,ASSLRTSGVQETQY
TRBV18,TRBJ2-7,ASSPIDRGAGQY